One sample yielded the 9 T cell receptor beta chains listed below, sequenced in a study of tumor-infiltrating lymphocytes in primary liver carcinoma. Co-extraction of both nucleic acids (RNA and DNA) used about 17-33 mg of unsorted bulk tissue. The template, 500 ng total RNA, yielded TCR beta cDNA made with a constant-region primer. ARM-PCR, slightly modified, supplied the TCR beta libraries through three nested multiplex PCR rounds. A C-beta reverse primer was combined with TRBV1-TRBV30 forward primers in the first two PCR rounds, and each round had approximately 9 cycles. MiXCR was run by TCRdb on the multiplex PCR reads, yielding one entry per CDR3 protein. The sample holds 90,000 to 150,000 distinct CDR3 sequences, around 70% seen once. Sequencing was carried out using tumor-adjacent normal liver tissue. Receptors were obtained from a woman aged 55 to 70 with primary liver carcinoma and hepatitis B virus infection.

This clonotype has just a few counts. V usage is TRBV5-1 and J usage is TRBJ2-7; 9 nucleotides line up with TRBD1. The V segment lost 4 bases and the J segment 3 bases; nucleotides outside the gene matches: 14. The CDR3 length is 17 residues. Looked up from germline, CDR1 is SGHRS and CDR2 is YFSETQ. CDR3 bases: TGCGCCAGCAGCCTGGGACAGGGATTAATAAAAAACTACGAGCAGTACTTC. Translated, it gives CASSLGQGLIKNYEQYF.

With respect to this clonotype: This clone may be a read error of a much larger clone one base away. Without the conserved terminal phenylalanine or tryptophan, this CDR3 likely stems from a read error. This chain joins TRBV7-9 and TRBJ2-4; weak D call: TRBD1 (5 bases). Germline values: CDR1 SEHNR, CDR2 FQNEAQ (reference sequence). The CDR3 runs 17 residues. V was pared by 2 bases and J by 0 bases, with 14 bases between. The CDR3 protein is CASSLWTPSRAKNIQYS. CDR3 DNA: TGTGCCAGCAGCTTATGGACACCTAGTAGAGCCAAAAACATTCAGTACTCC.

Regarding this clonotype: Germline is not matched at one junction end, which may reflect a read error. The chain uses TRBV29-1 and TRBJ2-7; 8 positions match TRBD1. This CDR3 spans 15 amino acids. Germline lookup yields CDR1 SQVTM and CDR2 ANQGSEA. CDR3 nucleotide sequence: TGCAGCATTGAAGGTAGCACAGGGGGTATCTACGAGCAGTACTTC. Protein product: CSIEGSTGGIYEQYF.

As concerns this clonotype: The germline gene is not matched at one end of the junction; a read error may be the cause. The chain couples TRBV6-5 to TRBJ1-1; the match to TRBD1 covers 7 bases. Germline-derived CDR1 and CDR2 are MNHEY and SVGAGI. CDR3 length equals 16 residues. The CDR3, as DNA: TGTGCCAGCAGTAGGGACAGTGGGTTTATGAACACTGAAGCCTCCTTT. This codes for CASSRDSGFMNTEASF.

With respect to this clonotype: At one boundary the junction diverges from the germline segment, which might be a read error. The V gene is TRBV11-3, the J gene TRBJ2-3, with TRBD1 matching over 7 bases. The germline gives CDR1 SGHNT, CDR2 YENEEA. The CDR3 sequence is 15 residues long. CDR3 loop: CANSSTLGTADTQYF. Here the CDR3 DNA reads TGTGCCAACAGCTCCACCCTGGGGACAGCAGATACTCAGTATTTT.

Comments on this clonotype: At one end the junction does not follow the germline gene, possibly because of a read error. The chain couples TRBV4-1 to TRBJ2-1; no clear D gene. The CDR3 runs 12 residues. Per the germline V gene, CDR1 is MGHRA and CDR2 is YSYEKL. The CDR3: CASRQVGNKQFF. CDR3 bases: TGTGCCAGCAGACAAGTTGGGAATAAGCAGTTCTTC.

The count of this clonotype is one. One junction end does not reproduce the germline sequence, and a read error may be involved. The chain combines TRBV28 with TRBJ2-7, with D tentatively TRBD2 (6 bases). The CDR3 is 13 residues long. CDR1 is MDHEN, CDR2 SYDVKM, per germline. As DNA, the CDR3 is TGTACCAGCGGTTTACGGGGACTCTACGAGCAGTACTTC. This gives the protein CTSGLRGLYEQYF.

This clonotype was seen many times. This chain uses TRBV6-5 with TRBJ2-3; TRBD1 agrees at 9 bases. V shed 6 bases and J 1 base; nucleotides not matched to a gene: 2. This CDR3 spans 14 amino acids. CDR1 and CDR2 (germline): MNHEY, SVGAGI. The DNA of the CDR3 is TGTGCCAGCAGCCGGACAGGGGGCACAGATACGCAGTATTTT. It translates to CASSRTGGTDTQYF.

This clonotype was counted ten times or more. The rearrangement joins TRBV7-9 to TRBJ2-1; TRBD2 matches 13 bases. The CDR3 spans 18 residues. After removal of 6 bases from V and 7 bases from J, the junction contained 15 bases not matched to a gene. Per the germline V gene, CDR1 is SEHNR and CDR2 is FQNEAQ (reference sequence). The CDR3 DNA follows: TGTGCCAGCAGACACTTACTAGCGGGAGGGCCGAAGTTGAATGAGCAGTTCTTC. Amino acid sequence: CASRHLLAGGPKLNEQFF.